Presented here are 4 T cell receptor beta chains from one specimen sequenced in a study of blood T cell repertoires in COVID-19. The protocol was immunoSEQ multiplex PCR, while the TCRdb copy is restricted to in-frame clones and leaves out a portion. The sample holds about 200,000 clones, about 86% seen once. The material sequenced was peripheral blood. The receptors stem from a woman between 45 and 65 years old with acute or convalescent COVID-19.

The J gene is TRBJ2-3, the V gene TRBV19, with 11 bases that match TRBD2. The germline CDR1 and CDR2 sequences are LNHDA and SQIVND (reference sequence). V was clipped by 3 bases and J by 3 bases; unmatched bases: 2. There are 15 residues in the CDR3. Written as DNA, the CDR3 is TGTGCCAGTAGTATCCTAGCGGGAGGAACAGATACGCAGTATTTT. Translation: CASSILAGGTDTQYF.

This chain connects TRBV9 to TRBJ1-1; the match to TRBD1 covers 7 bases. Per germline, CDR1 SGDLS and CDR2 YYNGEE. The CDR3 runs to 13 residues. The chain's CDR3 is CSSRQGQRTEAFF. The DNA for the CDR3 is TGTAGCTCAAGACAGGGTCAGAGGACTGAAGCTTTCTTT.

The gene calls are TRBV27 and TRBJ2-7; 9 bases agree with TRBD1. Germline CDR1 and CDR2: MNHEY and SMNVEV (reference sequence). The V and J ends lost 2 bases and 7 bases, in that order; junction bases with no gene match: 9. CDR3 length: 15 amino acids. CDR3 region: CASSLPGTGPQEQYF. The CDR3 DNA sequence: TGTGCCAGCAGTTTACCCGGGACAGGGCCCCAGGAGCAGTACTTC.

The rearrangement joins TRBV6-1 to TRBJ2-1; tentatively, D is TRBD2 (5 bases). The germline V gene encodes CDR1 MNHNS and CDR2 SASEGT. Trimming took off 1 base at V and 4 bases at J, with 14 bases between the two ends. The CDR3 is 16 residues long. The CDR3 DNA is TGTGCCAGCAGTGAAGAGGTAGCGCTAGCATACAATGAGCAGTTCTTC. Translated, it gives CASSEEVALAYNEQFF.